These 17 T cell receptor beta chains were all obtained from the same sample, sequenced in a study of graft-versus-host responses after intestinal transplantation. Only in-frame clones appear in the TCRdb table, and some are missing; sequencing was by immunoSEQ multiplex PCR. The sample has fewer than 50,000 clones, over 75% seen once. Sample: PBMCs, taken 524 days after transplant. The source of these receptors is a human patient who received an intestinal transplant, so some T cells may come from the graft donor.

V is TRBV4-2 and J is TRBJ2-7; D gene uncertain. The germline V and J ends were trimmed by 0 bases and 6 bases, with 27 bases remaining between them. CDR3 length equals 19 residues. Germline V gene sequence: CDR1 LGHNA, CDR2 YNFKEQ. The CDR3 DNA follows: TGTGCCAGCAGCCAAGATAATGGCTTAGCTATCCCCCTGTGGCGCGAGCAGTACTTC. It specifies CASSQDNGLAIPLWREQYF.

This clone was counted a single time. The CDR3 coding sequence is TGTGCCAGCAGCCCAGGCGGAGGGGCTGGAAACACCATATATTTT. It codes for CASSPGGGAGNTIYF. This chain joins TRBV7-6 and TRBJ1-3; a possible D gene is TRBD1 (5 bases). The CDR3 loop spans 15 amino acids. Germline-derived CDR1 and CDR2 are SGHVS and FNYEAQ. Trimming left V 5 bases short and J 2 bases short, with 13 bases between. The full variable domain, with the rest looked up from reference TRBV7-6 and TRBJ1-3, is GAGVSQSPRYKVTKRGQDVALRCDPISGHVSLYWYRQALGQGPEFLTYFNYEAQQDKSGLPNDRFSAERPEGSISTLTIQRTEQRDSAMYRCASSPGGGAGNTIYFGEGSWLTVV.

The rearrangement joins TRBV6-5 to TRBJ2-5; TRBD2 aligns across 12 bases. Trimming took 5 bases from V and 6 from J; bases not matched to a gene: 7. CDR3 length equals 15 residues. The germline CDR1 and CDR2 sequences are MNHEY and SVGAGI. Written as DNA, the CDR3 is TGTGCCAGCAGTCCCGAGACTAGCGGGAGAAAGACCCAGTACTTC. This sequence encodes CASSPETSGRKTQYF.

This clone appeared once. The chain joins TRBV5-6 to TRBJ2-7; 7 bases agree with TRBD1. This CDR3 has 13 amino acids. The germline gives CDR1 SGHDT, CDR2 YYEEEE. V dropped 3 bases and J dropped 6; count of bases not matched to a gene: 6. This CDR3 is CASSSGGSGEQYF. The CDR3 region has the DNA TGTGCCAGCAGCTCAGGGGGAAGCGGCGAGCAGTACTTC.

The gene calls are TRBV2 and TRBJ1-1; 8 positions match TRBD1. After removal of 5 bases from V and 7 bases from J, the junction contained 6 bases not matched to a gene. The germline V gene encodes CDR1 SNHLY and CDR2 FYNNEI. The CDR3 totals 13 residues. CDR3 loop: CASSIRGQGEAFF. CDR3 DNA sequence: TGTGCCAGCAGTATCAGGGGGCAAGGTGAAGCTTTCTTT.

The genes are TRBV28 and TRBJ1-5; the D gene is possibly TRBD1 (5 bases). This CDR3 is built from 15 residues. Germline assignment: CDR1 MDHEN and CDR2 SYDVKM. Trimming pared 0 bases from V and 5 bases from J, leaving 11 bases between. The CDR3: CASSLWLDTDQPQHF. The CDR3 DNA reads TGTGCCAGCAGTTTATGGTTGGACACCGATCAGCCCCAGCATTTT.

The chain links TRBV5-1 to TRBJ2-7; D not certain. The V end was cut by 2 bases, the J end by 5 bases, with 14 bases between. Per the germline V gene, CDR1 is SGHRS and CDR2 is YFSETQ. The CDR3 extends over 14 amino acids. CDR3 in amino acids: CASSFITGVNEQYF. Written as DNA, the CDR3 is TGCGCCAGCAGCTTTATTACGGGTGTAAACGAGCAGTACTTC.

The chain uses TRBV27 and TRBJ2-3; 10 bases agree with TRBD2. With V trimmed by 3 bases and J by 2 bases, 11 bases remained unmatched. This CDR3 is 18 amino acids long. The germline V gene has CDR1 MNHEY and CDR2 SMNVEV (reference sequence). CDR3: CASSFSSGSSLTTDTQYF. Written as DNA, the CDR3 is TGTGCCAGCAGTTTTTCTAGCGGGAGTTCCCTTACCACAGATACGCAGTATTTT.

The chain has TRBV6-5 and TRBJ2-3, with D possibly being TRBD1 (5 bases). Trimming left V 1 base short and J 4 bases short, with 9 bases between. Germline lookup yields CDR1 MNHEY and CDR2 SVGAGI. This CDR3 comprises 14 residues. CDR3 sequence (DNA): TGTGCCAGCAGTTACTTACAGGAACCAGATACGCAGTATTTT. This codes for CASSYLQEPDTQYF.

The rearrangement joins TRBV4-2 to TRBJ2-6; no definite D call. The CDR3 spans 16 residues. The germline V and J ends were trimmed by 0 bases and 4 bases, with 10 bases remaining between them. CDR1 and CDR2 (germline): LGHNA, YNFKEQ. Written as DNA, the CDR3 is TGTGCCAGCAGCCAAGATCATGAGTTAGGGGCCAACGTCCTGACTTTC. Its protein product is CASSQDHELGANVLTF.

The chain carries TRBV7-3 and TRBJ2-1; 8 bases line up with TRBD2. Germline CDR1 reads SGHTA; CDR2 reads FQGTGA. Losses at the gene ends were 6 bases for V and 0 bases for J; bases not matched to a gene: 4. This CDR3 has 15 residues. The CDR3 sequence: CASRSSGSSYNEQFF. DNA for the CDR3: TGTGCCAGCAGGTCCAGCGGGAGCTCCTACAATGAGCAGTTCTTC.

The rearrangement joins TRBV18 to TRBJ1-5; 9 nucleotides agree with TRBD1. After removal of 2 bases from V and 1 base from J, the junction contained 6 bases not matched to a gene. Germline assignment: CDR1 KGHSH and CDR2 LQKENI. The CDR3 consists of 17 residues. The CDR3 loop is CASSPFTGGSSNQPQHF. In DNA form, the CDR3 reads TGTGCCAGCTCACCATTCACAGGGGGCTCGAGCAATCAGCCCCAGCATTTT. Using reference TRBV18 and TRBJ1-5 for the parts outside the CDR3, the full variable domain is NAGVMQNPRHLVRRRGQEARLRCSPMKGHSHVYWYRQLPEEGLKFMVYLQKENIIDESGMPKERFSAEFPKEGPSILRIQQVVRGDSAAYFCASSPFTGGSSNQPQHFGDGTRLSIL.

This chain links TRBV7-9 with TRBJ2-5; TRBD2 matches 10 bases. The CDR3 is made up of 15 amino acids. V lost 5 bases to trimming and J lost 3 bases; unmatched junction nucleotides: 6. The germline V gene encodes CDR1 SEHNR and CDR2 FQNEAQ (reference sequence). The CDR3 DNA follows: TGTGCCAGCAGCACGCCGGGACTAGCGAAAGAGACCCAGTACTTC. Its protein product is CASSTPGLAKETQYF.

This clone was observed a handful of times. The V and J genes are TRBV6-1 and TRBJ1-5, with D perhaps TRBD1 (6 bases). Germline assignment: CDR1 MNHNS and CDR2 SASEGT. V dropped 3 bases and J dropped 0 bases, with 15 bases sitting between them. This CDR3 has 17 residues. This chain's CDR3 is CASSDYDRPYSNQPQHF. CDR3 sequence (DNA): TGTGCCAGCAGTGACTATGACAGGCCCTATAGCAATCAGCCCCAGCATTTT.

V and J are TRBV4-1 and TRBJ2-1; 8 positions agree with TRBD2. CDR1 is MGHRA and CDR2 is YSYEKL in the germline V gene. This CDR3 has 15 amino acids. Trimming at V came to 1 base and at J to 5 bases, leaving 4 bases not matched to a gene. DNA of the CDR3: TGCGCCAGCAGCCAAGGCCTAGCGGGTCACAATGAGCAGTTCTTC. Translating it yields CASSQGLAGHNEQFF.

V and J are TRBV5-1 and TRBJ2-1; D is unclear. Germline V CDR1 and CDR2: SGHRS, YFSETQ. With 5 bases removed from V and 3 bases from J, the gap between germline ends came to 12 bases. This CDR3 has 14 residues. The CDR3, as DNA: TGCGCCAGCAGTTTGCGGCAGGACTACAATGAGCAGTTCTTC. Amino acids: CASSLRQDYNEQFF.

This chain uses TRBV5-6 with TRBJ2-5; D is unresolved. TRBJ2-7 explains the end of the DNA better; the J call may be wrong. CDR1 and CDR2 from the germline V gene are SGHDT and YYEEEE. The CDR3 consists of 13 residues. This chain's CDR3 is CASRLTNNYEQYF. CDR3 sequence (DNA): TGTGCCAGCAGACTAACAAATAACTACGAGCAGTACTTC.